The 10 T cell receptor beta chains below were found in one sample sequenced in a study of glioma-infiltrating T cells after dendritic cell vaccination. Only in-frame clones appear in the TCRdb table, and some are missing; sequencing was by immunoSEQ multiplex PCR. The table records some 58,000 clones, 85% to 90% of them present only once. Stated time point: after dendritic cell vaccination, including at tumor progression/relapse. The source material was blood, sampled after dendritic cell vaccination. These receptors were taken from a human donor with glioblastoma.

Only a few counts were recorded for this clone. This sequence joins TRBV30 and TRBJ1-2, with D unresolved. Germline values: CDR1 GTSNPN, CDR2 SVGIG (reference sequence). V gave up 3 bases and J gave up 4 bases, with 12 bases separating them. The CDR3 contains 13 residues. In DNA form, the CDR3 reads TGTGCCTGGAGCCGCGGGCCCACCTATGGCTACACCTTC. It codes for CAWSRGPTYGYTF.

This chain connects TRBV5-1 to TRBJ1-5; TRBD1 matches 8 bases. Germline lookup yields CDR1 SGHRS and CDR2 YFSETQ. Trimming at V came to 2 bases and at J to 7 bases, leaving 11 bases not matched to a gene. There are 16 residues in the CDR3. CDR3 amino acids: CASSFHEDRVKQPQHF. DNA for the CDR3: TGCGCCAGCAGCTTTCACGAGGACAGGGTGAAGCAGCCCCAGCATTTT.

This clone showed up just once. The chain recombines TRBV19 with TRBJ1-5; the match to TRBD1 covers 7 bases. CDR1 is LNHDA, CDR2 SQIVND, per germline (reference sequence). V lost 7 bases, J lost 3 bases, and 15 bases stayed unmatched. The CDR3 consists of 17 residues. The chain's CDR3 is CASNDRLRTGPNQPQHF. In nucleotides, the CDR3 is TGTGCCAGTAACGACAGACTTCGGACAGGCCCCAATCAGCCCCAGCATTTT.

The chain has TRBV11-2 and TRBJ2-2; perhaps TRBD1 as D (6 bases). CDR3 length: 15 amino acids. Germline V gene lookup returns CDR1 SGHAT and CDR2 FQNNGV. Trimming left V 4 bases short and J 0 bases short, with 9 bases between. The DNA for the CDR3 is TGTGCCAGCAGCTCCGGGACAACGAACACCGGGGAGCTGTTTTTT. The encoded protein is CASSSGTTNTGELFF.

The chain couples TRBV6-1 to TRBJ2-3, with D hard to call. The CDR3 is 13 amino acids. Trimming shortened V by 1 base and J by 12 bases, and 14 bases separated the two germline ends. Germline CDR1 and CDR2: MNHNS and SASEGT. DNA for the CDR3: TGTGCCAGCAGTGAAGAGTTCTCTATGCCCCAGTATTTT. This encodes CASSEEFSMPQYF.

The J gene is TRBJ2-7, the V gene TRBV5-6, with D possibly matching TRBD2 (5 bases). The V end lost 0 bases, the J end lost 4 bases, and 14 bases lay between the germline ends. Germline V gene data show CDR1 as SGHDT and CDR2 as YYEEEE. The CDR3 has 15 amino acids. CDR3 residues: CASSLVSLTRYEQYF. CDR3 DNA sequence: TGTGCCAGCAGCTTGGTTTCCCTTACTAGATACGAGCAGTACTTC.

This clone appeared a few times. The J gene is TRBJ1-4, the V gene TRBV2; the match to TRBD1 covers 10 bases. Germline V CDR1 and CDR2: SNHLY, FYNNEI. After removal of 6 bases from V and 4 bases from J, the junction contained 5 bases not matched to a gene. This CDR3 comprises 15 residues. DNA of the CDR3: TGTGCCAGCAGGGACAGGGGGTTCCTTAATGAAAAACTGTTTTTT. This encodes CASRDRGFLNEKLFF.

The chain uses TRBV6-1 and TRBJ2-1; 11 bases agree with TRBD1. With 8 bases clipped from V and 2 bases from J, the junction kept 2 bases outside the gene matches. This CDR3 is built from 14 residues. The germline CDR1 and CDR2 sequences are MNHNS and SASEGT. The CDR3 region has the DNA TGTGCCAGCGGACAGGGGGCAACCTACAATGAGCAGTTCTTC. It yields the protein CASGQGATYNEQFF.

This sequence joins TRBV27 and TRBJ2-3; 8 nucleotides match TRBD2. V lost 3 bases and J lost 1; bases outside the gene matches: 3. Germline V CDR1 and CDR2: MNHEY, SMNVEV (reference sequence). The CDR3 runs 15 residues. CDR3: CASSFRRGGTDTQYF. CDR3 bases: TGTGCCAGCAGTTTTCGGCGGGGGGGCACAGATACGCAGTATTTT.

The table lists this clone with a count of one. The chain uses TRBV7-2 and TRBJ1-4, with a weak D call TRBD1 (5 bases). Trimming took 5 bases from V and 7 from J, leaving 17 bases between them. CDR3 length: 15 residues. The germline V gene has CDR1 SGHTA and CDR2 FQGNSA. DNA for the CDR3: TGTGCCAGCAGCCGAGGTCGGGGGGAGGCTGAAAAACTGTTTTTT. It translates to CASSRGRGEAEKLFF.